This T cell receptor beta chain was sequenced during a study of persistence of HIV-infected CD4 T cells (dated by TCRdb to 2018 to 2020). Regarding the complete study: The study isolated CMV- and HIV-1 Gag-responding CD4+ T cells from ART-treated individuals to examine antigen-driven clonal expansion of HIV-1-infected cells. Peripheral blood samples of up to about 200 mL were taken at multiple time points, with the exception of a couple of participants who underwent leukapheresis at a single time point. The clonality of all cells in each sorted population was assessed by TCRbeta sequencing, whereas the clonality of infected cells was assessed by proviral sequencing. In the cross-participant TCR cluster analysis, 8 participants were included for CMV and 6 or 7 participants were included for Gag. The median time participants had been on suppressive ART was less than ten years. The study at large found these results: TCRbeta richness in CMV- and Gag-responding cells was significantly lower than in anti-CD3/anti-CD28-responding cells; CMV-responding cells had higher oligoclonality than CD3/CD28-stimulated and Gag-responding cells. The study involved few individuals and tested only a limited range of antigens. Restriction of bulk TCR analyses to the rare CMV-responding cells that actually carried HIV-1 proviruses was not possible. Degenerate expanded CDR3beta sequences were enriched in antigen-responding cells, suggesting convergent selection of CD4+ responses to CMV and Gag. Within the same sorted populations, TCR oligoclonality correlated with proviral oligoclonality.

The immunoSEQ hsTCRB assay version 4, run in survey mode, was used to sequence TCRbeta repertoires from genomic DNA. For TCRbeta sequencing, genomic DNA was diluted to 10 ng/uL, and up to about 1 ug was used per sample. The source study handled its data this way. TCRbeta data were analyzed in ImmunoSeq Analyzer 3.0, with diversity computed on productive nucleotide rearrangements. Using the Immunarch R package, lower-bound TCR diversity was estimated with the improved Chao index and clonality was estimated with the Gini coefficient. Different nucleotide rearrangements encoding the same CDR3beta amino acid sequence were treated as distinct clonotypes. TCRbeta sequences significantly enriched in antigen-responding cells relative to anti-CD3/anti-CD28-activated cells were identified by differential abundance analysis. Using predicted peptide-MHC specificity as the basis, GLIPH2 grouped TCRs into clusters, both for each participant individually and for the merged data sets that combined participants. The table was pulled from immuneACCESS by TCRdb, which kept in-frame rearrangements only. Such tables lose some clones; where checked, under half of the loss comes from unresolved V genes, and the rest has no known cause. Clonal size and the V and J genes are those of that table, whereas D and trimming came from the DNA. This sample gives more than 30,000 clones in total; approximately 85% of them show up just once. The ten largest clones represent more than 0.9% of the sample.

Points on this clone: What antigen it recognizes has not been identified. Base qualities were left out, and no much larger clone turns up one base away.

Per the germline V gene, MNHEY is the CDR1 and SVGAGI is the CDR2. V drops 10 bases and J drops 5 bases, leaving 21 bases in between. Including the terminal cysteine and phenylalanine, the CDR3 comprises 14 residues. The CDR3 DNA has 42 bases and is translated from base 1. In light of the paper, this sample's treatment or condition label describes: suppressive antiretroviral therapy. A pool of overlapping HIV-1 Gag 15-mer peptides, at roughly 1 ug per peptide per mL, was used to stimulate the cells. Memory CD4+ T cells that did not respond, being CD40L-negative, CD69-negative and CD45RO-high, were sorted as memory populations depleted of antigen-responding cells. Participants were HIV-1-infected adults who started suppressive ART during chronic infection. For at least 4 years, participants had undetectable plasma HIV-1 RNA, below 50 copies/mL. To be included, a participant needed positive CMV serology and a CD4+ T cell count above 400 cells/uL. Before stimulation, PBMCs were isolated using density centrifugation and then depleted of CD8+ T cells. Stimulation of CD8-depleted PBMCs was carried out for roughly 19 hours with anti-CD28/CD49d costimulation, CD40-blocking antibody and enfuvirtide, to prevent new infections. Sorting was done on either a Beckman Coulter MoFlo Legacy or an XDP sorter, and propidium iodide was used to exclude dead cells. Genomic DNA was extracted using the QIAamp DNA Mini Kit for samples with more than one million cells and using the Quick-DNA Microprep Kit for all other samples.

Rearrangement joined TRBV6-5 to TRBJ2-7; 6 matching bases give a weak D call of TRBD2. The sequence derives from an adult with HIV. The donor label of this sample is uncertain. This specimen consisted of cultured CD4+ T cells from PBMCs, obtained from a patient who received antiretroviral therapy. Taken with the paper, the label for cell subset or site translates to: CD40L-CD69- CD45RO-high memory CD4 T cells not responding to Gag peptides. The CDR3 region: CATYGRLGTDEQYF. In nucleotide form, the sequence is TGTGCCACCTACGGCCGACTAGGAACCGACGAGCAGTACTTC.